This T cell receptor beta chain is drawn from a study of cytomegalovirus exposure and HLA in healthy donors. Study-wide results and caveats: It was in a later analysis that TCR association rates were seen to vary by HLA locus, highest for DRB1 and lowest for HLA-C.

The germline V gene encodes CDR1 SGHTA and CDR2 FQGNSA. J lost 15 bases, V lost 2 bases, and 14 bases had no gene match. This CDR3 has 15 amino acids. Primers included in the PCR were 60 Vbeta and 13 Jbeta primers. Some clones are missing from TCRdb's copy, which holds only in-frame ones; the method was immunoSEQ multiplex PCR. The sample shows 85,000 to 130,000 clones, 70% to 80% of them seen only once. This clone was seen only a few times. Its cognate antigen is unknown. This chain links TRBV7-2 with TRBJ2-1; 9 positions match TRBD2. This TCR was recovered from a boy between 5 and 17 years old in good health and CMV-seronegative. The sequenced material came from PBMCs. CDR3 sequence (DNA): TGTGCCAGCAGCTTAAATCAGCGGGGGGCCCGACGGCGGTTCTTC. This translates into CASSLNQRGARRRFF.